This TCR beta chain was sequenced for a study of cytomegalovirus exposure and HLA in healthy donors. This CDR3 contains 15 residues. V was pared by 0 bases and J by 9 bases, with 10 bases of the junction left unmatched. Looked up from germline, CDR1 is MNHEY and CDR2 is SVGAGI. Study outcomes and limitations: Later analysis indicated greater clonal expansion among HLA-associated TCR beta chains than among equally common other chains.

A word on this clone: Its antigen is unidentified.

PCR involved 60 Vbeta and 13 Jbeta primers. Assay: immunoSEQ multiplex PCR; the TCRdb copy retains only in-frame clones and omits some. This sample carries roughly 23,000 clones, approximately 80% of them seen once, and the ten largest clones take under 8%. The chain carries TRBV6-5 and TRBJ1-2; 7 bases line up with TRBD1. This TCR was recovered from a man in his sixties in good health and CMV-seronegative. The material sequenced was PBMCs. The DNA of the CDR3 is TGTGCCAGCAGTTACTCGGGACAGAACTCGGGGCGCTACACCTTC. It is translated as CASSYSGQNSGRYTF.